This entry describes one T cell receptor beta chain. No cognate antigen has been identified for it. No base quality values were provided; no much bigger clone lies one nucleotide off. The library came from 5' RACE. The ligated cDNA was amplified in four rounds of PCR with nested alpha and beta constant region primers together with the SP2 primer. TCR RNA was reverse transcribed with SuperScript IV using alpha and beta constant region primers for the blood and skin samples. An oligonucleotide carrying the Illumina SP2 primer and a UMI was ligated to the cDNA 3' end using T4 RNA ligase 1. To prevent hairpin formation, the 12-nucleotide UMI was made up of two random hexamers with an eight-base spacer between them. From the second PCR onward, TCR alpha and beta chain libraries were processed separately, and dual indexing was applied for multiplexing. After pooling, the indexed libraries were analyzed by capillary electrophoresis and sequenced on either an Illumina MiSeq or NextSeq. PhiX DNA at roughly 5-7% was spiked into libraries to increase base diversity and improve cluster recognition. The authors' analysis ran thus. Demultiplexor pulled UMIs out of read 2, joined the UMIs with the TCR sequence from read 1, and separated reads according to sample indices. V and J genes and V-J junctions were identified by Decombinator, which gave every TCR a five-part identifier that included V and J deletions. Collapsinator used UMIs to correct sequencing errors and PCR amplification heterogeneity, yielding UMI-based abundance per TCR. Identifiers were converted to nucleotide sequence by CDR3Translator and translated to amino acids, and CDR3 regions were extracted on the basis of terminal motifs. After normalization to the amount of input RNA, the error-corrected alpha and beta TCR counts from blood and from skin were compared. TCRdb itself trimmed the public reads at Q25 with fastp, ran MiXCR and retained productive beta chains. Rows matching on CDR3 protein sequence are summarized as one entry with the most common DNA and genes. TCRdb assigned the V and J calls; the authors' analysis was not used. The sample contains about 60,000 distinct CDR3 sequences, around 8% of them found a single time. The ten top clones hold less than 20% of the sample.

A robust, sensitive protocol for the amplification, sequencing and analysis of TCRs was described in the study, in which 3' ligation of a UMI-containing oligonucleotide to TCR cDNA was used. For whole blood analysis, roughly 2.5 ml of peripheral blood was drawn from adult healthy volunteers into Tempus tubes, and RNA was extracted according to the manufacturer's instructions. Before reverse transcription, total RNA that had not been cell sorted was treated with RQ1 DNase, with a target input of roughly 1 to 1,100 ng. To check how robust the pipeline was in samples where T cells make up a minority population, libraries were built from skin biopsies and whole blood. This sample is part of a study of naive and memory T cell subsets (dated by TCRdb to about 2017). Regarding the complete study: The figure summarizing these samples reported 10 blood donors, 7 tuberculin skin test biopsies and 3 saline control biopsies. PCR2 was typically performed as a SYBR Green qPCR that was stopped at a set threshold, although end-point PCR (around 6 cycles) could be used instead for low-input samples. General study outcomes and caveats: The potential sensitivity of the RNA-based method to TCR transcript changes with T cell activation and differentiation was acknowledged.

Deletion took 4 bases off V and 3 bases off J, with a span of 16 bases between the germline ends. CDR1 is given as LGHDT and CDR2 as YNNKEL, both from the germline V gene (reference sequence). The CDR3 spans 15 residues, from the cysteine through the phenylalanine. Of the read, only the CDR3 DNA is kept; its 45 bases are in frame from base 1. The V gene is TRBV3-1 and the J gene is TRBJ2-7, and possibly TRBD2, on 7 matching bases. This sequence was found in a female donor in good health. The CDR3 reads as follows: CASSPAGEGGYEQYF. The bases read TGTGCCAGCAGCCCAGCCGGGGAGGGGGGCTACGAGCAGTACTTC.